Included here is one T cell receptor (beta chain) sequence, with context. The protocol was immunoSEQ multiplex PCR, while the TCRdb copy is restricted to in-frame clones and leaves out a portion. The sample has tens of thousands of clones; about 90% are singletons. This record comes from a study of blood T cell repertoires in COVID-19. In the study overall: The study drew acute and convalescent COVID-19 samples from the United States, Italy and Spain. The cDNA or gDNA used as material had been derived from T cells, B-cell-depleted T cells, or PBMCs.

The ends were cut back, 0 bases at V and 5 bases at J, with 15 bases in the middle. Germline V gene sequence: CDR1 SGHRS, CDR2 YFSETQ. The CDR3 is made up of 15 amino acids. The V and J genes are TRBV5-1 and TRBJ2-7, with a weak D call TRBD1 (6 bases). Sequencing was carried out using peripheral blood. The receptor comes from a human donor with active COVID-19. The donor label of this sample is uncertain. The CDR3 loop is CASSLVPGQSNEQYF. In DNA form, the CDR3 reads TGCGCCAGCAGCTTGGTACCCGGACAGAGCAACGAGCAGTACTTC. The full variable domain, its missing parts supplied by reference TRBV5-1 and TRBJ2-7, is KAGVTQTPRYLIKTRGQQVTLSCSPISGHRSVSWYQQTPGQGLQFLFEYFSETQRNKGNFPGRFSGRQFSNSRSEMNVSTLELGDSALYLCASSLVPGQSNEQYFGPGTRLTVT.